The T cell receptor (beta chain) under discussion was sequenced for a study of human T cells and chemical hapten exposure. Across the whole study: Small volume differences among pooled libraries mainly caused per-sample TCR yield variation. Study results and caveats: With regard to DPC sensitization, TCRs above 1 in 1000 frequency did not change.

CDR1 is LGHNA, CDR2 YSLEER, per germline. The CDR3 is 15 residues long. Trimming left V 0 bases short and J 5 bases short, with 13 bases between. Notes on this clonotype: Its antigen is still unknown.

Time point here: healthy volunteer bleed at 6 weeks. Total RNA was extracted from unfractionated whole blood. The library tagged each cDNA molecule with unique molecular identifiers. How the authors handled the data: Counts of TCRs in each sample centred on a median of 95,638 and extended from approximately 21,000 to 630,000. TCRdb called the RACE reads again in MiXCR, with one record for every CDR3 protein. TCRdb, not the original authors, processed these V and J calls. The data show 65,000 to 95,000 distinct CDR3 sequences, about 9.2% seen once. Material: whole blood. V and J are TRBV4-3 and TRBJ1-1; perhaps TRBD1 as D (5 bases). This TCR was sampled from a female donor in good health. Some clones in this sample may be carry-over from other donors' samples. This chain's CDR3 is CASSQDSFGGTEAFF. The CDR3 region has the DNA TGCGCCAGCAGCCAAGACTCGTTCGGGGGGACTGAAGCTTTCTTT.